The 23 T cell receptor beta chains reported below all come from one sample, sequenced in a study of breast tumors, draining lymph nodes, adjacent tissues. Via MiXCR, TCRdb re-called the multiplex PCR reads, giving one row per CDR3 protein. Of around 290,000 distinct CDR3 sequences listed, around 31% were seen once; the top ten hold 1.1%. Breast cancer patients provided tissue from their axillary draining lymph nodes. Sequencing used axillary lymph node tissue. The receptors were sampled from a female donor with breast cancer. Some clones in this sample may be carry-over from other donors' samples.

Regarding this clonotype: A much larger clone sits a single nucleotide away, making a read error possible. The CDR3 sequence is CASSSDVSYGYTF. In DNA form, the CDR3 reads TGTGCCAGCAGCTCCGACGTGAGCTATGGCTACACCTTC. The chain couples TRBV7-6 to TRBJ1-2; D is uncertain. The germline CDR1 and CDR2 sequences are SGHVS and FNYEAQ. The V end was cut by 4 bases, the J end by 4 bases, with 10 bases between. This CDR3 is 13 amino acids long.

In this sample, this clonotype turned up a few times. A much larger clonotype is one base distant, so this may be a read error. The chain employs TRBV5-1 and TRBJ1-5; D not certain. V shed 4 bases and J shed 10 bases, with 18 bases lying between them. This CDR3 is 14 amino acids long. CDR1 and CDR2 (germline): SGHRS, YFSETQ. The CDR3 sequence is CASSDSGGGHPQHF. The CDR3 coding sequence is TGCGCCAGCAGCGACTCCGGAGGAGGTCACCCCCAGCATTTT.

This clonotype was picked up many times. The V call is TRBV10-3, the J call TRBJ1-3, with D tentatively TRBD1 (6 bases). Trimming stripped 5 bases from V and 4 bases from J, with 12 bases between. Per germline, CDR1 ENHRY and CDR2 SYGVKD. There are 14 residues in the CDR3. This CDR3 is CAISTGTIGNTIYF. The CDR3 bases are TGTGCCATCAGTACTGGGACAATAGGAAACACCATATATTTT.

About this clonotype itself: A much larger clone sits a single nucleotide away, making a read error possible. The chain carries TRBV5-6 and TRBJ2-5; tentative D call: TRBD2 (5 bases). The CDR3 contains 18 residues. Germline lookup yields CDR1 SGHDT and CDR2 YYEEEE. The V end was cut by 4 bases, the J end by 4 bases, with 26 bases between. CDR3 DNA sequence: TGTGCCAGCAGCCCTACCCGACGGCCGGGGTTAGAGAGAGAGACCCAGTACTTC. Its protein is CASSPTRRPGLERETQYF. The complete variable domain, with remaining parts taken from reference TRBV5-6 and TRBJ2-5, reads DAGVTQSPTHLIKTRGQQVTLRCSPKSGHDTVSWYQQALGQGPQFIFQYYEEEERQRGNFPDRFSGHQFPNYSSELNVNALLLGDSALYLCASSPTRRPGLERETQYFGPGTRLLVL.

The rearrangement joins TRBV29-1 to TRBJ1-1, with D perhaps matching TRBD1 (6 bases). V dropped 2 bases and J dropped 5 bases, with 12 bases sitting between them. The CDR3 length is 13 residues. Germline assignment: CDR1 SQVTM and CDR2 ANQGSEA. The CDR3 DNA follows: TGCAGCGTTGAAAAACCAGGGGCTACTGAAGCTTTCTTT. Translated: CSVEKPGATEAFF.

This clonotype has more than one count but fewer than ten. This chain connects TRBV20-1 to TRBJ2-5; 8 nucleotides align to TRBD2. The CDR3 covers 15 residues. In germline, CDR1 is DFQATT, CDR2 SNEGSKA (reference sequence). Unmatched junction bases numbered 12, after V lost 7 bases and J lost 2 bases. DNA for the CDR3: TGCAGTGACCCCCCCCGTGTAGCGGGACAAGAGACCCAGTACTTC. Its translation is CSDPPRVAGQETQYF.

For this clonotype: Its ends do not fully match the called genes, so a read error is possible. This rearrangement joins TRBV7-3 to TRBJ2-6; 8 bases align to TRBD1. Germline CDR1 and CDR2: SGHTA and FQGTGA. The CDR3 loop spans 18 amino acids. The CDR3, as DNA: TGTGCCAGCAGCTCGATAGGACAGGGCTACTCTGGGGCCCACGTCCCGACTTTC. This encodes CASSSIGQGYSGAHVPTF.

The chain is built from TRBV6-5 and TRBJ2-1, with D possibly TRBD2 on 6 matching bases. Trimming stripped 2 bases from V and 3 bases from J, with 17 bases between. Germline values: CDR1 MNHEY, CDR2 SVGAGI. This CDR3 comprises 17 residues. CDR3 sequence: CASSYGRRREIYNEQFF. The CDR3 nucleotides read TGTGCCAGCAGTTACGGGCGTCGGCGGGAAATCTACAATGAGCAGTTCTTC.

On this clonotype: A much larger clone differs from this one at a single base, so this may be a read error. The chain has TRBV20-1 and TRBJ2-1, with 7 bases lining up with TRBD2. The germline V gene encodes CDR1 DFQATT and CDR2 SNEGSKA (reference sequence). The CDR3 length is 14 residues. CDR3 DNA sequence: TGCAGTGCTAGACCGGGACTACCCTACAATGAGCAGCTCTTC. Amino acid sequence: CSARPGLPYNEQLF.

The rearrangement joins TRBV12-3 or TRBV12-4 to TRBJ1-1; D gene uncertain. The V end was cut by 3 bases, the J end by 1 base, with 9 bases between. The CDR3 extends over 14 amino acids. The CDR3 nucleotides are TGTGCCAGCAGTTTTGGTCGACGGAACACTGAAGCTTTCTTT. Protein sequence: CASSFGRRNTEAFF.

This clonotype occurred many times. The chain couples TRBV19 to TRBJ1-4; 9 nucleotides line up with TRBD1. The J segment lost 7 bases and the V segment lost 3 bases, leaving 6 bases of the junction unmatched. Looked up from germline, CDR1 is LNHDA and CDR2 is SQIVND (reference sequence). This CDR3 comprises 15 residues. CDR3 in DNA: TGTGCCAGTAGTATCCGGACAGGGGCCGGTGAAAAACTGTTTTTT. Residues: CASSIRTGAGEKLFF.

V usage is TRBV11-2 and J usage is TRBJ2-6; D uncertain. The CDR3 is 15 amino acids. Trimming took 2 bases from V and 4 from J, leaving 9 bases between them. The germline V gene encodes CDR1 SGHAT and CDR2 FQNNGV. The DNA for the CDR3 is TGTGCCAGCAGCTTAATTGCGGCCGGGGCCAACGTCCTGACTTTC. Translating gives CASSLIAAGANVLTF.

The CDR3 DNA is TGTGCCAGCAGCTTAGCCGGGACAGGGGGCGGTCGGCCCCAGCATTTT. As protein: CASSLAGTGGGRPQHF. The rearrangement links TRBV7-2 to TRBJ1-5, with 12 bases lining up with TRBD1. This CDR3 has 16 amino acids. From germline, CDR1 is SGHTA and CDR2 FQGNSA. After removal of 0 bases from V and 9 bases from J, the junction contained 6 bases not matched to a gene.

As regards this clonotype: One end of the junction does not line up with germline, which may come from a read error. The chain is built from TRBV10-1 and TRBJ1-5; D unclear. Per germline, CDR1 WNHNN and CDR2 SYGVQD (reference sequence). This CDR3 region has 13 residues. The CDR3 region has the DNA TGCGCCGGCAGTAGCAGAAGTGATCAGCCCCAGCATTTT. The encoded protein is CAGSSRSDQPQHF.

This clonotype was seen a handful of times. A much larger clone lies one base from this, so it may be a read error. The chain couples TRBV11-2 to TRBJ2-7; 7 bases line up with TRBD1. The J segment lost 6 bases and the V segment lost 5 bases, leaving 10 bases of the junction unmatched. The CDR3 runs to 14 residues. Germline CDR1 and CDR2: SGHAT and FQNNGV. The CDR3 DNA is TGTGCCAGCAGCATCGGGACAGTGGCTCGCGAGCAGTACTTC. Translating gives CASSIGTVAREQYF.

As regards this clonotype: An end of the junction does not agree with germline; a read error may underlie this. The chain links TRBV15 to TRBJ1-4, with D hard to call. Germline V CDR1 and CDR2: LNHNV, YYDKDF (reference sequence). The CDR3 runs 14 residues. The CDR3 DNA follows: TGTGCCACCAGCAGAGAGGCGCGGGGTGAAAAACTGTTCTTT. This codes for CATSREARGEKLFF.

This sequence joins TRBV6-6 and TRBJ2-1; 9 bases map to TRBD2. The ends lost 0 bases at V and 6 bases at J; junction bases unmatched: 18. This CDR3 is built from 20 residues. The germline V gene has CDR1 MNHNY and CDR2 SVGAGI (reference sequence). The CDR3 reads CASSYSGSRGRAGVGNEQFF. The CDR3 region has the DNA TGTGCCAGCAGTTACTCGGGTTCTCGCGGGAGGGCCGGAGTGGGCAATGAGCAGTTCTTC.

With respect to this clonotype: A much larger clonotype is one base distant, so this may be a read error. This chain connects TRBV5-6 to TRBJ2-7, with unresolved D. Trimming left V 0 bases short and J 0 bases short, with 7 bases between. The CDR3 length is 14 residues. CDR1 SGHDT and CDR2 YYEEEE come from the germline V gene. The CDR3 protein is CASSLESTSYEQYF. The CDR3, as DNA: TGTGCCAGCAGCTTGGAATCGACCTCCTACGAGCAGTACTTC.

V is TRBV6-5 and J is TRBJ2-5, with a possible D match to TRBD2 (7 bases). From germline, CDR1 is MNHEY and CDR2 SVGAGI. The CDR3 sequence is 15 residues long. V dropped 5 bases and J dropped 5 bases, with 18 bases sitting between them. The CDR3 sequence: CASSKRGGGSETQYF. CDR3 in DNA: TGTGCCAGCAGTAAAAGGGGAGGGGGGTCGGAGACCCAGTACTTC.

The sample holds many counts of this clonotype. The chain is built from TRBV3-1 and TRBJ1-6, with D possibly being TRBD1 (5 bases). The CDR3 runs 15 residues. The ends were cut back, 4 bases at V and 3 bases at J, with 10 bases in the middle. Germline V lookup: CDR1 LGHDT, CDR2 YNNKEL (reference sequence). CDR3 protein: CASSLQGGYNSPLHF. The CDR3 region has the DNA TGTGCCAGCAGCCTTCAGGGTGGCTATAATTCACCCCTCCACTTT.

This clonotype occurred many times. This chain connects TRBV19 to TRBJ2-5, with 9 bases lining up with TRBD1. The CDR3 length is 14 residues. J gave up 5 bases and V 10 bases, and 11 bases lay outside the gene matches. Germline values: CDR1 LNHDA, CDR2 SQIVND (reference sequence). CDR3 amino acids: CAIPPQGAQETQYF. CDR3 bases: TGTGCCATTCCGCCACAGGGGGCCCAGGAGACCCAGTACTTC.

This clonotype was picked up a small number of times. A read error may be the cause here, since a much bigger clone is one base away. This chain uses TRBV20-1 with TRBJ2-1; D perhaps matches TRBD2 (5 bases). The germline V gene has CDR1 DFQATT and CDR2 SNEGSKA (reference sequence). The CDR3 loop spans 15 amino acids. Trimming took off 1 base at V and 6 bases at J, with 16 bases between the two ends. The CDR3 is CSARAGFTRSNEQFF. In DNA, the CDR3 is TGCAGTGCTAGAGCGGGGTTCACGCGGTCCAATGAGCAGTTCTTC.

This clonotype was seen a few times. The chain carries TRBV30 and TRBJ2-7; the match to TRBD1 covers 7 bases. Trimming took 5 bases from V and 3 from J; bases not matched to a gene: 13. The CDR3 is 15 residues long. Germline CDR1 GTSNPN, CDR2 SVGIG (reference sequence). CDR3 residues: CAWRTGQPGYYEQYF. CDR3 coding DNA: TGTGCCTGGCGGACGGGACAGCCTGGGTACTACGAGCAGTACTTC.